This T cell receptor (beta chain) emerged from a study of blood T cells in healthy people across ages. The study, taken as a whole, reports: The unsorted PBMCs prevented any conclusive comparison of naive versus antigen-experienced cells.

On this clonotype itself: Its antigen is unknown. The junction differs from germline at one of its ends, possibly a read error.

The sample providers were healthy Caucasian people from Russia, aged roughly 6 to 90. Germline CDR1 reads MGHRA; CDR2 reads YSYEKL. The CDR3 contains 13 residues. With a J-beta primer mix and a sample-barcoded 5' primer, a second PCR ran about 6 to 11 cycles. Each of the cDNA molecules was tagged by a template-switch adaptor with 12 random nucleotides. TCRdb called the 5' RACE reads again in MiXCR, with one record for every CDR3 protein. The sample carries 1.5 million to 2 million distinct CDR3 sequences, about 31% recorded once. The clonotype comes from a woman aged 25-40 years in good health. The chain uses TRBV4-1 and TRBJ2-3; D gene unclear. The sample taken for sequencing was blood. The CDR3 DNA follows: TGCGCCTGCAGCCAGCAAAGCACAGATACGCAGTATTTT. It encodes CACSQQSTDTQYF.